The next 4 T cell receptor beta chains were all read from a single sample in a study of monozygotic twins with inflammatory bowel disease. TCRdb reprocessed the 5' RACE reads; each CDR3 protein has one entry and no DNA is given. This sample's clone table lists some 440,000 distinct CDR3 sequences. The specimen sequenced was blood. These receptors were collected from a human donor with ulcerative colitis or Crohn's disease, or a healthy co-twin of an affected twin (not recorded which).

The J gene is TRBJ2-3, the V gene TRBV10-3; TCRdb calls TRBD2, which cannot be checked without DNA. The CDR3 consists of 13 residues. Germline V CDR1 and CDR2: ENHRY, SYGVKD. CDR3 sequence reads: CATLAANTDTQYF.

The chain combines TRBV21-1 with TRBJ1-1; no DNA is available, so the TRBD1 call from TCRdb remains unchecked. TRBV21-1 is labeled a pseudogene. The CDR3 length is 18 residues. CDR3 region: CASSSIATTVNRGTEAFF.

The chain uses TRBV12-5 and TRBJ2-5; without DNA, the TCRdb call of TRBD2 cannot be checked. This CDR3 region has 13 residues. Germline V gives CDR1 LGHNT, CDR2 FRNRAP. The chain's CDR3 is CASGASGRETQYF.

The rearrangement links TRBV24-1 to TRBJ2-5; TCRdb outputs TRBD2, but without DNA this stays unchecked. Germline CDR1 and CDR2: KGHDR and SFDVKD. CDR3 length equals 16 residues. The CDR3 sequence: CATSDGLAGNQETQYF.